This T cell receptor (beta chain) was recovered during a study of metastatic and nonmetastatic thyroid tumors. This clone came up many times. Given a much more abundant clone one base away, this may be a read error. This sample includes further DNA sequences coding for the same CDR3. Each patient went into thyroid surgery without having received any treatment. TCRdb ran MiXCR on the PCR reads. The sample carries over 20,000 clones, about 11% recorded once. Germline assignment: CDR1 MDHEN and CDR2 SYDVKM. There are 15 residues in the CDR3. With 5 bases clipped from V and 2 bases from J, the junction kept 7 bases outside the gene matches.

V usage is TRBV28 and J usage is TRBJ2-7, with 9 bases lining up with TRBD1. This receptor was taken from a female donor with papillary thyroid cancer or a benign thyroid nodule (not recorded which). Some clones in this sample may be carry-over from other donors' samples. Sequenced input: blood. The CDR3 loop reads CASSVEGTGTYEQYF. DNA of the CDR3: TGTGCCAGCAGTGTGGAAGGGACAGGGACCTACGAGCAGTACTTC.